This T cell receptor (beta chain) is from a study of cytomegalovirus exposure and HLA in healthy donors (dated by TCRdb to the late 2010s). Broadly, across the study: An earlier analysis of several hundred of the donors reported approximately 300 Gb of sequence data and 95 million to 130 million unique TCR beta sequences obtained from about 179 million T cells. Roughly 300 gigabases of sequencing data and tens of millions of unique TCR sequences made up an early release that covered 640 HLA-typed donors. Among the roughly 410 genotyped donors, approximately 81% belonged to the genetic ancestry cluster associated with self-reported Caucasian donors. The study was designed to test whether signatures of past pathogen exposure could be identified by cataloging public T cell receptors. Using immunosequencing, the study profiled T cell repertoires from 640 or so subjects and related those repertoires to cytomegalovirus serostatus. Along with the roughly 700-subject first cohort, a separate validation cohort of over a hundred different subjects was used. High-throughput TCR immunosequencing, statistical association of individual TCRs with disease status, and machine learning were combined to predict cytomegalovirus infection status. To study patterns of TCR occurrence, a later analysis re-analyzed previously published TCR beta repertoires from around 660 donors and added high-resolution HLA genotyping. The later analysis used no new phenotypic data to find candidate immune exposures, relying instead on TCR beta sequences and their occurrence across donors. To decide whether each TCR beta V gene segment behaved as functional or pseudogenic, an earlier analysis of some 600 of the donors relied on high-throughput TCR beta sequencing. Alongside the repertoire data, information on donor age, sex, ethnicity and CMV serostatus was compiled. In a later genetic analysis, genome-wide SNP genotypes for about 55% of the 666 donors were used, and that subset was treated as a discovery cohort. All discovery cohort repertoires had been generated using a single sequencing platform. HLA typing covered class I and class II loci at four-digit resolution. Typing coverage differed by locus: A, B, C, DRB1 and DQB1 were typed in roughly 620-630 donors, DQA1 in approximately 520, DPA1 in some 570, and DPB1 in 472. Roughly 5 DR-DQ haplotypes were handled as single units for association and clustering because linkage in the cohort was strong. Among some 400 genotyped donors of the cohort, an average of roughly 230,000 unique TCR beta nucleotide sequences was sequenced per donor, of which about 20% were non-productive. Study-wide findings and limitations: A later genetic analysis associated a missense DCLRE1C variant with V-gene and J-gene trimming of TCR beta chains, and an independent cohort replicated the association. Correlated functional status among segregating V segments might be attributable to linkage disequilibrium, but an unknown experimental factor could not be ruled out. According to a later genetic analysis, donors in an Asian-associated ancestry cluster had fewer N-insertions in productive TCRs than the approximately 700-donor mean. When HLA alleles, especially DR and DQ, strongly co-occurred, TCR associations were difficult to assign to individual alleles. Most TCR sequences were seen in very few donors, while some public TCRs were found in many individuals. Only TCR beta chains were sequenced in this cohort, and the absence of alpha or paired-chain data limited detectable features. A cluster of highly shared sequence variants was judged likely to be a technical artifact of the sequencing pipeline. It was suggested by the authors that the approach could potentially be generalized to other disease states and immunological phenotypes. In a later analysis, HLA-associated TCR beta chains were found to be more clonally expanded and to have lower generation probabilities than equally common non-associated chains. An earlier analysis of 450 to 750 of the donors showed that most TCR beta V segments appeared in productive rearrangements either about 90% or about 30% of the time, which broadly matched IMGT annotations. A later analysis found that TCR association rates varied across HLA loci, with DRB1 alleles showing the most associated TCRs and HLA-C alleles the fewest. In vitro tests confirmed that three of the cytomegalovirus-associated TCR beta chains recognize cytomegalovirus antigens. Immune exposure information for the cohort was limited to CMV serostatus. Roughly uniform sequencing depth across donors was assumed in presence/absence analyses, although this assumption may not hold. The earlier analysis of approximately 540 of the donors excluded approximately 17 rarely observed V segments, including chromosome 9 orphons, because counts were too low. A further reported finding was that TCR beta sequences accurately predicted the HLA-A and HLA-B alleles for most subjects in the first cohort. A total of 150 to 200 TCR beta chains were listed by the study as associated with cytomegalovirus. Specific HLA alleles were associated with 16,951 TCR beta sequences at a false discovery rate of 0.05 in a later analysis. Most CMV-associated TCR beta chains appeared to be HLA-restricted in a later analysis, and the HLA associations seemed to be driven largely by CMV exposure. Because the 87-base-pair reads could not distinguish some IMGT-functional V segments, including TRBV6-2 and TRBV6-3, those segments were excluded. Because HLA typing was unavailable for some donors at each locus, only the typed subset was used in association tests. Cytomegalovirus status was reported to be diagnosed by the classifier with high specificity and sensitivity in both the original and validation cohorts. In a later analysis, several top co-occurrence clusters were reported to appear linked to parvovirus B19, influenza, CMV and Epstein-Barr virus.

Concerning this clone itself: What this receptor recognizes is not known.

Library method: the immunoSEQ multiplex PCR assay. A mixture of 60 forward primers for TCR Vbeta segments and 13 reverse primers for TCR Jbeta segments was used in the multiplex PCR. The CDR3 region of rearranged TCR beta genes was amplified from genomic DNA with a multiplex PCR assay. The amplified TCR beta libraries were sequenced on the Illumina HiSeq System as 87-base-pair reads. The source study handled its data this way. A later analysis counted tens of millions of unique TCR beta chains across the 650 to 700 repertoires, and 10 million to 11 million of these chains were shared by at least two donors. Raw reads were error-corrected and collapsed into unique sequences with a nearest-neighbor algorithm that merged closely related sequences to remove PCR and sequencing errors. To assign V, D and J gene segments, CDR3 sequences were aligned to IMGT reference sequences. Each retained sequence needed at least a six-nucleotide match to both a V gene segment and a J gene segment. A rearrangement was called productive if the CDR3 had no stop codons and remained in frame with V and J, and every other rearrangement was called non-productive. Following IMGT convention, CDR3 was defined as the stretch from the second conserved V-encoded cysteine to the conserved J-encoded phenylalanine. The earlier analysis of 587 of the donors excluded any sequence lacking an unambiguous match to a single V gene segment. An earlier analysis of roughly 590 of the donors called V segments functional above 56.7% productive rearrangements and segregating when the between-donor standard deviation exceeded 5%. A statistical classification framework was built to diagnose cytomegalovirus status from the catalog of TCR beta chain sequences. A later analysis assigned V and J genes by comparing TCR nucleotide sequences with IMGT/GENE-DB human TR gene sequences. The TCRdist pipeline was used in a later analysis to assign CDR3 sequences and most-parsimonious VDJ recombination scenarios. In a later analysis, each TCR beta chain was defined by its CDR3 amino acid sequence together with its V-gene family, and reads lacking a unique V-gene family were excluded. As a way to deal with suspected cross-contamination and a sequencing artifact, a later analysis dropped 450 to 700 nucleotide sequences that were highly shared and had low generation probability. In a later analysis, a clonal expansion index for each public chain was calculated from normalized within-repertoire ranks of inferred template counts. A later analysis computed generation probabilities with a VDJ recombination model fitted to out-of-frame rearrangements, and checked the results against IGoR. In a later analysis, TCR-TCR, TCR-HLA and TCR-CMV co-occurrence was scored with hypergeometric tests, and a repertoire-size bias correction was applied to TCR pairs. To estimate false discovery rates, a later analysis permuted the HLA or CMV assignments 20 times. In a later analysis, co-occurring TCRs were grouped using DBSCAN, and TCRdist sequence similarity was added for clustering within HLA-allele-positive subsets. Repertoires with fewer than 30,000 or more than 120,000 public chains, plus five repertoires with anomalous nucleotide sharing, were excluded from co-occurrence clustering. Not all clones reach the TCRdb copy of this immuneACCESS table, which keeps in-frame sequences only. Checked studies attribute under half of the gap to unresolved V genes and leave the rest unexplained. V, J and clone size derive from that table, while D and trimming were established from the DNA sequence. The table for this sample records approximately 110,000 clones. The leading ten clones occupy around 0.6% of the sample.

The CDR3 goes from the cysteine to the phenylalanine over 14 residues. The CDR3 DNA has 42 bases and is translated from base 1. The trim is 4 bases for V and 7 bases for J, with a gap of 14 bases between the germline ends. The CDR1 and CDR2 encoded by the germline V gene are MNHEY and SVGAGI. The cohort comprised under 700 healthy bone marrow donors. At the time of sampling, every cohort member was nominally healthy, though immune exposures that went unrecorded were likely present. The donor tested CMV seronegative, placing the donor among the 350 to 400 seronegative members of the cohort. Every donor gave a peripheral blood sample, and the peripheral blood mononuclear cells from that sample were used for TCR beta sequencing. The Qiagen DNeasy Blood Extraction Kit was used to extract genomic DNA from the blood cell samples.

What was sequenced was PBMCs. The receptor was isolated from a man aged 45 to 65 in good health and CMV-seronegative. The chain employs TRBV6-5 and TRBJ1-5; the best D guess is TRBD1, with 6 bases matching. Here is the DNA: TGTGCCAGCAGTTTTCGAAAGGGGGACCAGCCCCAGCATTTT. It codes for CASSFRKGDQPQHF.